This T cell receptor (beta chain) was identified during a study of multiple sclerosis patients with progressive multifocal leukoencephalopathy. Time point in this sample: time of PML onset. The CDR3 has 14 amino acids. V dropped 6 bases and J dropped 4 bases, with 15 bases sitting between them. CDR1 is MNHNY and CDR2 is SVGAGI in the germline V gene (reference sequence). The repertoire was sequenced with immunoSEQ multiplex PCR; TCRdb's copy has only in-frame clones and lacks some. The repertoire holds more than 30,000 clones, with roughly 86% as singletons. The chain uses TRBV6-6 and TRBJ1-2; possible D gene TRBD1, 5 bases. The clonotype originates from a middle-aged woman with progressive multifocal leukoencephalopathy. Here the sequenced sample was PBMCs, taken from a patient treated with natalizumab. CDR3 in amino acids: CASSAGPGGYGYTF. CDR3 DNA sequence: TGTGCCAGCAGCGCGGGACCCGGAGGCTATGGCTACACCTTC.